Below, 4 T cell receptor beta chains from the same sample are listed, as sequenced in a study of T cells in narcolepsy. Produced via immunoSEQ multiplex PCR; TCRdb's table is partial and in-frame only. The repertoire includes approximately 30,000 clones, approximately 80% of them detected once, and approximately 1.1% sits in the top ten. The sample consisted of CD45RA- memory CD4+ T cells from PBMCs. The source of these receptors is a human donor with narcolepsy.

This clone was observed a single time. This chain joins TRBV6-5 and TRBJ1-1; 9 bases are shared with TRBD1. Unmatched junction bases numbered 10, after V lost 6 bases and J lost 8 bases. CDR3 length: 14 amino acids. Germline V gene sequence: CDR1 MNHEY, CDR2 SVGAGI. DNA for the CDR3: TGTGCCAGCAGCACACAGGGGGCTAAGAGAGAAGCTTTCTTT. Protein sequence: CASSTQGAKREAFF.

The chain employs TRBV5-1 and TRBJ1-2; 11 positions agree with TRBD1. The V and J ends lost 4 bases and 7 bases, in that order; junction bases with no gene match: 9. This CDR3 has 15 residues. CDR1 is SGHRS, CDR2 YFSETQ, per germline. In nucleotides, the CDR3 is TGCGCCAGCAGCGATCCGGGACAGGGGGTATTTGGCTACACCTTC. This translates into CASSDPGQGVFGYTF.

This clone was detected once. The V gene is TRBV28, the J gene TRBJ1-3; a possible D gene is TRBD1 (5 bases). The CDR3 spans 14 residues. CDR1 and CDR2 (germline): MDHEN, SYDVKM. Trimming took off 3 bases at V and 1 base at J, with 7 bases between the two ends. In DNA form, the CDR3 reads TGTGCCAGCAGTTTCCGGACATCTGGAAACACCATATATTTT. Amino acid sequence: CASSFRTSGNTIYF.

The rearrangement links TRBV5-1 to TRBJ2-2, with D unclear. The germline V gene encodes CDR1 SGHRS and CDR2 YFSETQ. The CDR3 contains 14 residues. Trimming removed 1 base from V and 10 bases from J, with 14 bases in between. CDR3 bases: TGCGCCAGCAGCTTGTCCGAAGGGTACGCGGAGCTGTTTTTT. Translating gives CASSLSEGYAELFF.